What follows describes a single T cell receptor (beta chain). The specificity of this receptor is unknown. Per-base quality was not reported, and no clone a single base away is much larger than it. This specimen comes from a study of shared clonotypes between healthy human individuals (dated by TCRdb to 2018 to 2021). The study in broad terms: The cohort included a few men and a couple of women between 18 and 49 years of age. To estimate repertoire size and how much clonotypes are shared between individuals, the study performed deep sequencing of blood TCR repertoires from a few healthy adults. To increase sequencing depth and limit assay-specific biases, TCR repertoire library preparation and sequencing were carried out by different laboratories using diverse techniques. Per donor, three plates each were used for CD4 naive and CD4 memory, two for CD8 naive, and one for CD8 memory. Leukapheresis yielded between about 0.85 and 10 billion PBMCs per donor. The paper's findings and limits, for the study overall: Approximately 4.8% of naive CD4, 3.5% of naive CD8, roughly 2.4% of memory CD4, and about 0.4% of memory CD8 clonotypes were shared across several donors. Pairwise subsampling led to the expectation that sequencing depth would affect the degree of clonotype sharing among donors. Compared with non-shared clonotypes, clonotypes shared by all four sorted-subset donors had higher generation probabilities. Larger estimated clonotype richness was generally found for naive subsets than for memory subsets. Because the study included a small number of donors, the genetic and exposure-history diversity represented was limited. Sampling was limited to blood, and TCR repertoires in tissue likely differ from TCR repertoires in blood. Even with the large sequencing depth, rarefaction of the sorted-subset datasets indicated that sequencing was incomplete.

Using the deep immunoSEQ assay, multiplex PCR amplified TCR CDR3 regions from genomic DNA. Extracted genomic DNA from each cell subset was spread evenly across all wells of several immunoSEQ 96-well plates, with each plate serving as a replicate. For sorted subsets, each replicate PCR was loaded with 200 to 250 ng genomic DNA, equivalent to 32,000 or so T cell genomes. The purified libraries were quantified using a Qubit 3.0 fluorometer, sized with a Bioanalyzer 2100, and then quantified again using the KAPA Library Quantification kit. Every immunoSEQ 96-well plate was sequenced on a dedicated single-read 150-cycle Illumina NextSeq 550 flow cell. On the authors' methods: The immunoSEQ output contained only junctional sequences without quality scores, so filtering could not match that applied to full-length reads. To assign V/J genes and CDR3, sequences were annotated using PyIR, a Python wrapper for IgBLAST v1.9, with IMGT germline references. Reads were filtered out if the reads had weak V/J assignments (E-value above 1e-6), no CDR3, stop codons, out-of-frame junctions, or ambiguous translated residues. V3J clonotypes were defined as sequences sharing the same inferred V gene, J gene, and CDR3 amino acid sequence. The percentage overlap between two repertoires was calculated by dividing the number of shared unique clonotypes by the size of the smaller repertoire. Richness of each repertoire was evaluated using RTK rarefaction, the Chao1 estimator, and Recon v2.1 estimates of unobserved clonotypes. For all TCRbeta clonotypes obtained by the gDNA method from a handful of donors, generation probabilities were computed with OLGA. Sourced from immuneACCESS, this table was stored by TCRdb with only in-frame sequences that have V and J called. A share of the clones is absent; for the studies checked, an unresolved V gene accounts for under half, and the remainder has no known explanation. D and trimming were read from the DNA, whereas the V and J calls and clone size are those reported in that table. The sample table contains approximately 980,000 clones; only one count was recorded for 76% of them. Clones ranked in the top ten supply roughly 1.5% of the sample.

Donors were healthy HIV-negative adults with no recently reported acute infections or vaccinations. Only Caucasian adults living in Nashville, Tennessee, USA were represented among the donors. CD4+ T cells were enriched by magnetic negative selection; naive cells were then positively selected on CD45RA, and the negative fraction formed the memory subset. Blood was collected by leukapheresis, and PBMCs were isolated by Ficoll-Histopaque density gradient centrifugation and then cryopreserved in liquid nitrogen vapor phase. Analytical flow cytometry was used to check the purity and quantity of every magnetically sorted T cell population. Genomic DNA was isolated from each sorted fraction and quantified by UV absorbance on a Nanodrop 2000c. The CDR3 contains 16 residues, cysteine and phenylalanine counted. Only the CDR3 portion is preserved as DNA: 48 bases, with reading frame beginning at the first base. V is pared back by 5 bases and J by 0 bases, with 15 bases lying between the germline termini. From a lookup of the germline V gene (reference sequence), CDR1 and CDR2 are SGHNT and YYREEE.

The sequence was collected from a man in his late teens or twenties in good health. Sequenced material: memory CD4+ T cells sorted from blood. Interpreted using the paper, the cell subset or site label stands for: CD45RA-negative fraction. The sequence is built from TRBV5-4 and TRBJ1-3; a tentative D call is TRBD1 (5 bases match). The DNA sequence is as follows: TGTGCCAGCAGTAACCGGGACCAGGGCTCTGGAAACACCATATATTTT. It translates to CASSNRDQGSGNTIYF.